What follows are 9 T cell receptor beta chains derived from one specimen sequenced in a study of blood T cell repertoires in COVID-19. Sequencing used immunoSEQ multiplex PCR; TCRdb keeps in-frame clones, though not all of them. The profile covers about 480,000 clones, with nearly 90% appearing a single time and roughly 0.9% taken by the ten largest. Sequencing input: peripheral blood. These receptors were taken from a man aged 18 to 30 with COVID-19, enrolled during active disease.

The rearrangement links TRBV19 to TRBJ1-2; perhaps TRBD1 as D (6 bases). Looked up from germline, CDR1 is LNHDA and CDR2 is SQIVND (reference sequence). The germline V and J ends were trimmed by 7 bases and 3 bases, with 15 bases remaining between them. The CDR3 extends over 14 amino acids. As DNA, the CDR3 is TGTGCCAGTACTCATGCAGGGGTTTACTATGGCTACACCTTC. The encoded protein is CASTHAGVYYGYTF.

Only one count was recorded for this clone. The V gene is TRBV6-6, the J gene TRBJ2-7, with D possibly TRBD2 on 6 matching bases. In germline, CDR1 is MNHNY, CDR2 SVGAGI (reference sequence). This CDR3 has 15 amino acids. V shed 7 bases and J shed 5 bases, with 21 bases lying between them. In nucleotides, the CDR3 is TGTGCCAGCACTAACTTCTGGGGGGTAAAGGACGAGCAGTACTTC. Residues: CASTNFWGVKDEQYF.

V and J are TRBV10-1 and TRBJ2-5; 11 bases map to TRBD2. This CDR3 comprises 16 residues. CDR1 is WNHNN, CDR2 SYGVQD, per germline (reference sequence). J gave up 5 bases and V 3 bases, and 8 bases lay outside the gene matches. DNA of the CDR3: TGCGCCAGCAGTGAAACTAGCGGGAGATCCGGTGAGACCCAGTACTTC. It translates to CASSETSGRSGETQYF.

The chain uses TRBV6-1 and TRBJ2-3; the D is unclear. Germline V lookup: CDR1 MNHNS, CDR2 SASEGT. The length of the CDR3 is 16 residues. Between the trimmed V and J ends, which lost 0 bases and 5 bases, there was a span of 15 bases. The CDR3: CASSEAIMIPGDTQYF. The CDR3 bases are TGTGCCAGCAGTGAAGCGATAATGATCCCGGGAGATACGCAGTATTTT.

The rearrangement joins TRBV18 to TRBJ1-3; the D gene is possibly TRBD1 (5 bases). The CDR3 is made up of 15 amino acids. The germline V gene has CDR1 KGHSH and CDR2 LQKENI. Trimming pared 3 bases from V and 0 bases from J, leaving 9 bases between. The CDR3 reads CASSPLQGSGNTIYF. The CDR3 DNA sequence: TGTGCCAGCTCACCGCTCCAGGGCTCTGGAAACACCATATATTTT.

The genes are TRBV19 and TRBJ2-1; 7 bases map to TRBD2. The CDR3 is 14 amino acids. With 4 bases clipped from V and 4 bases from J, the junction kept 4 bases outside the gene matches. The germline gives CDR1 LNHDA, CDR2 SQIVND (reference sequence). This chain's CDR3 is CASSRTSAYNEQFF. CDR3 sequence (DNA): TGTGCCAGTAGTAGAACTAGCGCATACAATGAGCAGTTCTTC.

The J gene is TRBJ2-3, the V gene TRBV9, with 7 bases aligning to TRBD1. V gave up 3 bases and J gave up 2 bases; unmatched junction bases: 9. Germline V gene sequence: CDR1 SGDLS, CDR2 YYNGEE. There are 16 residues in the CDR3. This CDR3 reads CASSATGNAYTDTQYF. CDR3 nucleotide sequence: TGTGCCAGCAGCGCGACAGGGAATGCCTACACAGATACGCAGTATTTT.

The chain employs TRBV5-6 and TRBJ1-6, with TRBD1 as a possible D gene (5 bases). The ends were cut back, 1 base at V and 14 bases at J, with 16 bases in the middle. This CDR3 region has 14 residues. Germline assignment: CDR1 SGHDT and CDR2 YYEEEE. In DNA, the CDR3 is TGTGCCAGCAGCTTGAACAGAGCTTTAGGGGCCCTCCACTTT. Amino acid sequence: CASSLNRALGALHF.

The chain links TRBV11-3 to TRBJ2-3; a possible D gene is TRBD2 (6 bases). The CDR3 runs 15 residues. Germline CDR1 SGHNT, CDR2 YENEEA. The V end was cut by 3 bases, the J end by 2 bases, with 12 bases between. The CDR3 DNA reads TGTGCCAGCAGCTTGGGGGGATTTTACACAGATACGCAGTATTTT. This codes for CASSLGGFYTDTQYF.